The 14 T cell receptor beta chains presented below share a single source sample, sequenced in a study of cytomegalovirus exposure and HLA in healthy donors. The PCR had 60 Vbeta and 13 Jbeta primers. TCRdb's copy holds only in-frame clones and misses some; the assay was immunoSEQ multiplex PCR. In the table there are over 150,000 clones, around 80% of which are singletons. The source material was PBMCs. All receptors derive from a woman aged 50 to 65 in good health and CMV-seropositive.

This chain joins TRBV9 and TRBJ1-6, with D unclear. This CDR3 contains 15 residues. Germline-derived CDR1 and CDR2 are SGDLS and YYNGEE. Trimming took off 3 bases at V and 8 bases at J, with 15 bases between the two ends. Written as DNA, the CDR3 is TGTGCCAGCAGCGCCGGAGGGCACCGTGATTCACCCCTCCACTTT. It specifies CASSAGGHRDSPLHF.

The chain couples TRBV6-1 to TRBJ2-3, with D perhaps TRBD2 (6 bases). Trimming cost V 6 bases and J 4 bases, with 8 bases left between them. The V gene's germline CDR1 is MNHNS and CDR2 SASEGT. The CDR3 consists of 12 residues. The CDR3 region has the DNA TGTGCCAGCAGCTCGGGGGCAGATACGCAGTATTTT. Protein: CASSSGADTQYF.

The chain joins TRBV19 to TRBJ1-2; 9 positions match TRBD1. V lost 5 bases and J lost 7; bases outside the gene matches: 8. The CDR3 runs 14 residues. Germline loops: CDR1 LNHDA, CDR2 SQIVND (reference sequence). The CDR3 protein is CASSRRQGVLGYTF. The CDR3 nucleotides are TGTGCCAGTAGTCGAAGACAGGGGGTACTTGGCTACACCTTC.

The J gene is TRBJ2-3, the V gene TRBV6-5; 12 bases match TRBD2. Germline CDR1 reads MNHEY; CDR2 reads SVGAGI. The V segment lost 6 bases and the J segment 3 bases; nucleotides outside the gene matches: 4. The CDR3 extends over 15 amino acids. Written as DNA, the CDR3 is TGTGCCAGCAGGCCGCTAGCGGGGGGGACAGATACGCAGTATTTT. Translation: CASRPLAGGTDTQYF.

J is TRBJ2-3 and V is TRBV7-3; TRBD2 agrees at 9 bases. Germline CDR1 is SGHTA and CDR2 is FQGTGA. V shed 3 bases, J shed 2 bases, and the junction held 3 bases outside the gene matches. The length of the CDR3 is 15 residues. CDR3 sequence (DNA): TGTGCCAGCAGCTTGCGGGGGGGAATCACAGATACGCAGTATTTT. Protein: CASSLRGGITDTQYF.

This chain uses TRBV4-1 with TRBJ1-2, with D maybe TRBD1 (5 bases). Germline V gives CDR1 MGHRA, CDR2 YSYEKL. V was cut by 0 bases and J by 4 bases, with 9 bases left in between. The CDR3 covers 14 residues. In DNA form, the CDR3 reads TGCGCCAGCAGCCAAGAGGACAAATTCTATGGCTACACCTTC. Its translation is CASSQEDKFYGYTF.

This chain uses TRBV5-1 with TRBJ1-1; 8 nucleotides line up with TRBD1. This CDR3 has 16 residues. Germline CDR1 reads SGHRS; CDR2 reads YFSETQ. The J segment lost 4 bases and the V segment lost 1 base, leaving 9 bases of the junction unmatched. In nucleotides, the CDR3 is TGCGCCAGCAGCTTGAATGGACAGGGAGTGGGCACTGAAGCTTTCTTT. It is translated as CASSLNGQGVGTEAFF.

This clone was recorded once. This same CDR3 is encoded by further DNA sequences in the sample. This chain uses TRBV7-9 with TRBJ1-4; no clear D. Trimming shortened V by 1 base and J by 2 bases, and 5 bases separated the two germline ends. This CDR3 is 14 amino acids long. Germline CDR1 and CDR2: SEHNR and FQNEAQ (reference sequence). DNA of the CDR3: TGTGCCAGCAGCTTAGGGCAGACTAATGAAAAACTGTTTTTT. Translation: CASSLGQTNEKLFF.

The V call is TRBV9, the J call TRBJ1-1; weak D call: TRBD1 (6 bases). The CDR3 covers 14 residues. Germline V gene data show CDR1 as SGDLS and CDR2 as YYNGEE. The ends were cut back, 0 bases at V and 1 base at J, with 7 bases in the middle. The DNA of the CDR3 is TGTGCCAGCAGCGTAGTAGGGGGGAACACTGAAGCTTTCTTT. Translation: CASSVVGGNTEAFF.

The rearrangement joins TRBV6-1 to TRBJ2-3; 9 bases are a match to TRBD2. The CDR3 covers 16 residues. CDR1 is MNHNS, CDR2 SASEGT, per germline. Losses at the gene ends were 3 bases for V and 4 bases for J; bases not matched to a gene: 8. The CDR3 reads CASSERGGVSPDTQYF. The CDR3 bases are TGTGCCAGCAGTGAGCGCGGGGGGGTGAGTCCAGATACGCAGTATTTT.

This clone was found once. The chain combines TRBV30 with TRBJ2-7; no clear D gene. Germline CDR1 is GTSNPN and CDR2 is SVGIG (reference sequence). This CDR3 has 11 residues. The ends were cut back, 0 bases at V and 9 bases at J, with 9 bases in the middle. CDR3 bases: TGTGCCTGGAGTGTAGGAGAGACGCAGTACTTC. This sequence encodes CAWSVGETQYF.

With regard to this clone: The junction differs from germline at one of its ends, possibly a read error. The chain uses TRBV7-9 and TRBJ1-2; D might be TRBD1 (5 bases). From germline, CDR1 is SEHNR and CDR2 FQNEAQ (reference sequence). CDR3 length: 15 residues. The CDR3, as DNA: TGTTCCAGCAGCTTAGCCCCGACAGAACCCGATGGCTACACCTTC. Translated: CSSSLAPTEPDGYTF.

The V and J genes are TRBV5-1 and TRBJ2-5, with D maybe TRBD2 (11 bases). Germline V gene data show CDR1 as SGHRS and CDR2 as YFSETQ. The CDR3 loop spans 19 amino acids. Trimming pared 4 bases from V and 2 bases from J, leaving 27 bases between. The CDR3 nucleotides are TGCGCCAGCAGCCGATCATGGACAGGGGGGACTAGCGGACAAGAGACCCAGTACTTC. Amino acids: CASSRSWTGGTSGQETQYF. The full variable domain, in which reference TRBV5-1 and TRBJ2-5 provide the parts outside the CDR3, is KAGVTQTPRYLIKTRGQQVTLSCSPISGHRSVSWYQQTPGQGLQFLFEYFSETQRNKGNFPGRFSGRQFSNSRSEMNVSTLELGDSALYLCASSRSWTGGTSGQETQYFGPGTRLLVL.

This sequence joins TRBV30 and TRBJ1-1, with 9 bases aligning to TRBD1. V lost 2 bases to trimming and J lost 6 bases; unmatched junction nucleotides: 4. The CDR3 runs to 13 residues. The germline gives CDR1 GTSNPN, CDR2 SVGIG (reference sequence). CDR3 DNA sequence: TGTGCCTGGAGTCATGACAGGGGGTCTGAAGCTTTCTTT. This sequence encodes CAWSHDRGSEAFF.